The 27 T cell receptor beta chains reported below all come from one sample, sequenced in a study of T cell responses to AZD1222 COVID-19 vaccine. Here immunoSEQ multiplex PCR was the method, and the copy in TCRdb shows in-frame clones only, minus some. The table lists over 45,000 clones, approximately 86% of them singletons, with around 15% in the top ten. The material sequenced was peripheral blood, taken on day 0 of AZD1222 vaccination. Receptors were obtained from an adult in good health.

The V and J genes are TRBV6-5 and TRBJ2-5, with D perhaps TRBD1 (5 bases). CDR3 length equals 15 residues. Germline CDR1 reads MNHEY; CDR2 reads SVGAGI. V was cut by 0 bases and J by 5 bases, with 13 bases left in between. The CDR3 region is CASSYSPGQLETQYF. The DNA for the CDR3 is TGTGCCAGCAGTTACTCGCCAGGGCAGCTCGAGACCCAGTACTTC.

The chain links TRBV18 to TRBJ2-1; D uncertain. This CDR3 spans 14 amino acids. The ends were cut back, 6 bases at V and 0 bases at J, with 9 bases in the middle. Germline-derived CDR1 and CDR2 are KGHSH and LQKENI. Here the CDR3 reads CASSSGSSYNEQFF. The CDR3 DNA is TGTGCCAGCTCGTCCGGCAGCTCCTACAATGAGCAGTTCTTC.

The DNA for the CDR3 is TGTGCCTGGAGTTCCGGTCAGGGAGACAGGAAGTACTTC. Its translation: CAWSSGQGDRKYF. This rearrangement joins TRBV30 to TRBJ2-7; D is possibly TRBD1 (6 bases). CDR3 length equals 13 residues. Germline V gives CDR1 GTSNPN, CDR2 SVGIG (reference sequence). V gave up 2 bases and J gave up 11 bases, with 19 bases separating them.

The chain carries TRBV3-1 (or the pseudogene TRBV3-2) and TRBJ1-1; maybe TRBD1 (6 bases). This CDR3 has 16 residues. Germline V gene sequence: CDR1 LGHDT, CDR2 YNNKEL (reference sequence). V gave up 0 bases and J gave up 1 base, with 12 bases separating them. This CDR3 reads CASSQDGQRPNTEAFF. In nucleotides, the CDR3 is TGTGCCAGCAGCCAAGATGGACAGCGCCCGAACACTGAAGCTTTCTTT.

The J gene is TRBJ2-2, the V gene TRBV4-2, with a tentative D call TRBD2 (5 bases). V was pared by 6 bases and J by 3 bases, with 14 bases between. Germline CDR1 and CDR2: LGHNA and YNFKEQ. CDR3 length: 15 residues. The CDR3 DNA is TGTGCCAGCAGTCCAGAGAGAGGGTACACCGGGGAGCTGTTTTTT. This gives the protein CASSPERGYTGELFF.

The V and J genes are TRBV5-4 and TRBJ2-1, with no clear D. V was clipped by 0 bases and J by 6 bases, with 13 bases between them. Germline V gene data show CDR1 as SGHNT and CDR2 as YYREEE (reference sequence). This CDR3 is 15 amino acids long. CDR3 sequence reads: CASSLGTSSFNEQFF. In DNA, the CDR3 is TGTGCCAGCAGCTTGGGAACCTCCAGCTTCAATGAGCAGTTCTTC.

The J gene is TRBJ2-7, the V gene TRBV7-8, with D maybe TRBD1 (6 bases). Germline V CDR1 and CDR2: SGHVS, FQNEAQ. The length of the CDR3 is 14 residues. Trimming cost V 3 bases and J 3 bases, with 12 bases left between them. The CDR3 nucleotides read TGTGCCAGCAGCTTGCAGGGACACATCTACGAGCAGTACTTC. This codes for CASSLQGHIYEQYF.

The chain has TRBV3-1 (or the pseudogene TRBV3-2) and TRBJ1-4; tentatively, D is TRBD1 (6 bases). The CDR3 extends over 13 amino acids. Germline V gives CDR1 LGHDT, CDR2 YNNKEL (reference sequence). V gave up 0 bases and J gave up 7 bases, with 6 bases separating them. CDR3 protein: CASSQDRGEKLFF. The CDR3 DNA sequence: TGTGCCAGCAGCCAAGACAGGGGTGAAAAACTGTTTTTT.

V is TRBV18 and J is TRBJ2-2; D is tentatively TRBD1 or TRBD2 (5 bases each). The V gene's germline CDR1 is KGHSH and CDR2 LQKENI. V lost 4 bases to trimming and J lost 4 bases, with 13 bases between them. This CDR3 is built from 15 residues. The CDR3 protein is CASSLRDGLTGELFF. CDR3 sequence (DNA): TGTGCCAGCTCACTAAGGGACGGACTCACCGGGGAGCTGTTTTTT.

The V and J genes are TRBV27 and TRBJ1-2, with 7 nucleotides matching TRBD1. This CDR3 spans 14 amino acids. Trimming at V came to 1 base and at J to 4 bases, leaving 3 bases not matched to a gene. Looked up from germline, CDR1 is MNHEY and CDR2 is SMNVEV (reference sequence). Here the CDR3 reads CASSLYRDSYGYTF. The CDR3 coding sequence is TGTGCCAGCAGTTTATACCGGGACAGCTATGGCTACACCTTC.

This clone was seen only once. This chain links TRBV28 with TRBJ1-2, with D tentatively TRBD1 (5 bases). Germline values: CDR1 MDHEN, CDR2 SYDVKM. The V end was cut by 8 bases, the J end by 10 bases, with 23 bases between. The CDR3 runs 14 residues. CDR3 nucleotides: TGTGCCAGCGCAGAAAGGACTTACAGGTCCTCCTACACCTTC. It codes for CASAERTYRSSYTF.

The V call is TRBV10-3, the J call TRBJ2-2; D not resolved. V gave up 0 bases and J gave up 4 bases, with 9 bases separating them. This CDR3 is built from 15 residues. The germline V gene has CDR1 ENHRY and CDR2 SYGVKD. The CDR3: CAISESEPLTGELFF. DNA of the CDR3: TGTGCCATCAGTGAGTCCGAGCCACTCACCGGGGAGCTGTTTTTT.

In DNA, the CDR3 is TGTGCCTGGAGCGCAGCGGGAGTGACAGATACGCAGTATTTT. It is translated as CAWSAAGVTDTQYF. The chain uses TRBV30 and TRBJ2-3; 8 bases map to TRBD2. The CDR3 is made up of 14 amino acids. With 3 bases clipped from V and 3 bases from J, the junction kept 5 bases outside the gene matches. CDR1 is GTSNPN, CDR2 SVGIG, per germline (reference sequence).

The chain couples TRBV7-9 to TRBJ2-1, with 9 bases identical to TRBD2. Losses at the gene ends were 3 bases for V and 4 bases for J; bases not matched to a gene: 10. CDR1 and CDR2 (germline): SEHNR, FQNEAQ (reference sequence). This CDR3 is built from 17 residues. The chain's CDR3 is CASSLGLAGGVYNEQFF. In DNA form, the CDR3 reads TGTGCCAGCAGCTTGGGGCTCGCGGGAGGGGTGTACAATGAGCAGTTCTTC.

The chain uses TRBV9 and TRBJ1-1, with TRBD1 matching over 10 bases. The CDR3 sequence is 15 residues long. The V segment lost 4 bases and the J segment 5 bases; nucleotides outside the gene matches: 8. Per the germline V gene, CDR1 is SGDLS and CDR2 is YYNGEE. The DNA for the CDR3 is TGTGCCAGCAGCCGGACGACAGGGGGCTGGACTGAAGCTTTCTTT. The encoded protein is CASSRTTGGWTEAFF.

V usage is TRBV2 and J usage is TRBJ2-7, with D perhaps matching TRBD2 (6 bases). The CDR3 spans 13 residues. The germline CDR1 and CDR2 sequences are SNHLY and FYNNEI. Trimming shortened V by 8 bases and J by 1 base, and 12 bases separated the two germline ends. CDR3 sequence (DNA): TGTGCCAGCGGGGGGACCGGGTCCTACGAGCAGTACTTC. As protein: CASGGTGSYEQYF.

The rearrangement joins TRBV4-2 to TRBJ1-4; D is undetermined. Germline loops: CDR1 LGHNA, CDR2 YNFKEQ. The CDR3 runs to 17 residues. Trimming stripped 1 base from V and 0 bases from J, with 12 bases between. CDR3 region: CASSQGSGRPTNEKLFF. The CDR3 bases are TGTGCCAGCAGCCAAGGGAGCGGGAGGCCAACTAATGAAAAACTGTTTTTT.

The table lists this clone with a count of one. The chain uses TRBV28 and TRBJ2-7; 10 bases line up with TRBD1. V lost 4 bases and J lost 3; bases outside the gene matches: 9. CDR1 MDHEN and CDR2 SYDVKM come from the germline V gene. The CDR3 is 16 amino acids. DNA for the CDR3: TGTGCCAGCAGTTATAACCGGGACAGGGGAAACTACGAGCAGTACTTC. Its protein product is CASSYNRDRGNYEQYF.

The rearrangement uses TRBV27 and TRBJ2-7; 9 bases are shared with TRBD1. CDR1 is MNHEY, CDR2 SMNVEV, per germline (reference sequence). V lost 3 bases, J lost 4 bases, and 1 base stayed unmatched. This CDR3 region has 13 residues. In DNA, the CDR3 is TGTGCCAGCAGTTTCGGACAGGGGTACGAGCAGTACTTC. Its protein is CASSFGQGYEQYF.

This chain joins TRBV5-1 and TRBJ2-1; D might be TRBD2 (6 bases). V was trimmed by 5 bases and J by 2 bases, leaving 11 bases between them. The CDR3 runs 14 residues. The germline gives CDR1 SGHRS, CDR2 YFSETQ. The CDR3 sequence: CASSSGPAYNEQFF. The CDR3 DNA is TGCGCCAGCAGTAGCGGTCCCGCCTACAATGAGCAGTTCTTC.

This clone was picked up one time. The chain carries TRBV5-4 and TRBJ2-6, with D unresolved. Germline CDR1 SGHNT, CDR2 YYREEE (reference sequence). The CDR3 spans 16 residues. V lost 6 bases and J 0 bases, leaving 13 bases between the germline ends. The CDR3 bases are TGTGCCAGCAACAACTGGGGTGTCTCTGGGGCCAACGTCCTGACTTTC. Its protein product is CASNNWGVSGANVLTF.

The chain employs TRBV28 and TRBJ1-1; 7 bases are a match to TRBD1. This CDR3 is built from 14 residues. Trimming took 8 bases from V and 6 from J; bases not matched to a gene: 12. Germline V lookup: CDR1 MDHEN, CDR2 SYDVKM. The CDR3 DNA is TGTGCCAGCGTTAAGAGGGGGCGGGCCGCTGAAGCTTTCTTT. Amino acids: CASVKRGRAAEAFF.

In its sample, this clone was seen once. Compared with germline, one end of the junction differs, possibly owing to a read error. This chain links TRBV5-6 with TRBJ2-1; weak D call: TRBD2 (6 bases). Looked up from germline, CDR1 is SGHDT and CDR2 is YYEEEE. This CDR3 spans 13 amino acids. This CDR3 reads CASSLGGSNEQFF. The CDR3 nucleotides are TGTGCCAGCAGTTTGGGAGGATCCAATGAGCAGTTCTTC.

This chain connects TRBV6-5 to TRBJ2-3; D gene uncertain. Germline V CDR1 and CDR2: MNHEY, SVGAGI. This CDR3 has 15 residues. Trimming took 4 bases from V and 2 from J, leaving 13 bases between them. DNA for the CDR3: TGTGCCAGCAGTTCGGAGTCGCGGCCCACAGATACGCAGTATTTT. Translated: CASSSESRPTDTQYF.

The chain has TRBV6-2 or TRBV6-3 and TRBJ2-1, with 7 bases fitting TRBD2. This CDR3 comprises 17 residues. From germline, CDR1 is MNHEY and CDR2 SVGEGT. V shed 2 bases and J 7 bases; nucleotides not matched to a gene: 14. Here the CDR3 reads CASSYPFKGGQRNEQFF. In nucleotides, the CDR3 is TGTGCCAGCAGTTACCCCTTTAAGGGAGGGCAAAGGAATGAGCAGTTCTTC.

The chain combines TRBV28 with TRBJ1-2; D remains unclear. Trimming shortened V by 3 bases and J by 8 bases, and 13 bases separated the two germline ends. CDR1 is MDHEN, CDR2 SYDVKM, per germline. This CDR3 comprises 13 residues. The CDR3 sequence is CASSFPGYGGYTF. CDR3 bases: TGTGCCAGCAGTTTTCCCGGGTATGGCGGCTACACCTTC.

The V and J genes are TRBV6-5 and TRBJ1-1; TRBD1 is a possible D gene (5 bases). V was trimmed by 2 bases and J by 1 base, leaving 8 bases between them. The length of the CDR3 is 14 residues. From germline, CDR1 is MNHEY and CDR2 SVGAGI. DNA of the CDR3: TGTGCCAGCAGTTACCGACAGCCGAACACTGAAGCTTTCTTT. This gives the protein CASSYRQPNTEAFF.